One T cell receptor (beta chain) is described in this entry. What it recognizes is unknown. The CDR3 spans 13 residues. V was pared by 1 base and J by 3 bases, with 6 bases between. Germline loops: CDR1 SGHVS, CDR2 FQNEAQ. This sample is drawn from a study of OX40 agonist ivuxolimab in advanced cancers. The overall study: Patients were infused with ivuxolimab every 2 weeks at 0.01 to 10 mg/kg. The dose-escalation cohort was about 87% male, with a mean age of around 60 years, ranging roughly 23 to 79. The study, taken as a whole, reports: Low normalized clonal expansion also occurred in some nonresponding patients. The 0.1-3.0 mg/kg partial responders had among the lowest clonal expansion.

The table came from immunoSEQ multiplex PCR; TCRdb's copy has only in-frame clones and leaves some out. This sample carries over 55,000 clones, about 81% of them seen once, and the ten largest clones take about 5%. The sequencing used CD4+ or CD8+ T cells sorted from blood, collected in a trial of the OX40 agonist ivuxolimab. The TCR was taken from an adult with an advanced solid tumor such as melanoma, head and neck, liver or kidney cancer. The chain is built from TRBV7-8 and TRBJ1-1; D call uncertain. CDR3 DNA: TGTGCCAGCAGCTTAGATCAGTACACTGAAGCTTTCTTT. It yields the protein CASSLDQYTEAFF.